The clone carrying this T cell receptor (beta chain) was counted a few times. Its antigen is unknown. Isolation of CD4+ naive, central memory, regulatory and stem cell-like memory cells was achieved by sorting via CD45RO/CCR7/CD25/CD127/CD95/CD27. The data belong to a study of beta chain features in type 1 diabetes. The overall study: When patients were set against healthy donors, age, gender and cell yields were similar. Whole-study findings and limits: Patients with type 1 diabetes carried fewer insertions and had more deletions at their VDJ junctions. The similarity of naive, central memory and Treg TCRB repertoires appeared greater among patients than among healthy donors. Type 1 diabetes patients had TCRB CDR3s that were shorter (moderately but significantly so) in all four CD4+ subsets.

As every portion of the isolated RNA was reverse transcribed, the sequencing read expressed TCRB transcripts. Profiled with immunoSEQ multiplex PCR; TCRdb holds only in-frame clones, not every one. The repertoire has about 160,000 clones, about 8.3% of them found once; the top ten carry 0.45% to 0.55%. The sample taken for sequencing was central memory CD4+ T cells from blood. The TCR originated in a woman younger than 30 with type 1 diabetes.

CDR3 sequence (DNA): TGTGCCAGCAGCCCAGCGGGGGGCTACGTCGATGAGCAGTTCTTC. Its translation: CASSPAGGYVDEQFF. The rearrangement uses TRBV11-3 and TRBJ2-1; 9 nucleotides align to TRBD2. There are 15 residues in the CDR3. Germline lookup yields CDR1 SGHNT and CDR2 YENEEA. The V segment lost 5 bases and the J segment 8 bases; nucleotides outside the gene matches: 10. Supplemented by reference TRBV11-3 and TRBJ2-1, the full variable domain reads EAGVVQSPRYKIIEKKQPVAFWCNPISGHNTLYWYLQNLGQGPELLIRYENEEAVDDSQLPKDRFSAERLKGVDSTLKIQPAELGDSAVYLCASSPAGGYVDEQFFGPGTRLTVL.